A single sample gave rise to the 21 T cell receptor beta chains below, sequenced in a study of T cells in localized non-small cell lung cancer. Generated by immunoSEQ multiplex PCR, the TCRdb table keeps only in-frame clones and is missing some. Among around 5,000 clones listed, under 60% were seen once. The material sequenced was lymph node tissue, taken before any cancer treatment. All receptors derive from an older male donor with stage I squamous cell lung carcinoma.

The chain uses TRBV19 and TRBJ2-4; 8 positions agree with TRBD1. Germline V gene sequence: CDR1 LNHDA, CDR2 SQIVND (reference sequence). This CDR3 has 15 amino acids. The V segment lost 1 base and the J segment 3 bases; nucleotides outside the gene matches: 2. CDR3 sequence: CASSIGGQVKNIQYF. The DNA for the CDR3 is TGTGCCAGTAGTATAGGGGGACAGGTCAAAAACATTCAGTACTTC.

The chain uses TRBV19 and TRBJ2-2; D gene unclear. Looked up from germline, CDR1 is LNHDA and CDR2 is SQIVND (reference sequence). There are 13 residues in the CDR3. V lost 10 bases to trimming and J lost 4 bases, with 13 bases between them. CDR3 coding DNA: TGTGCCACCAAGAGCGTGGCCACCGGGGAGCTGTTTTTT. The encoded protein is CATKSVATGELFF. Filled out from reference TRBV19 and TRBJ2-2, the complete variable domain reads DGGITQSPKYLFRKEGQNVTLSCEQNLNHDAMYWYRQDPGQGLRLIYYSQIVNDFQKGDIAEGYSVSREKKESFPLTVTSAQKNPTAFYLCATKSVATGELFFGEGSRLTVL.

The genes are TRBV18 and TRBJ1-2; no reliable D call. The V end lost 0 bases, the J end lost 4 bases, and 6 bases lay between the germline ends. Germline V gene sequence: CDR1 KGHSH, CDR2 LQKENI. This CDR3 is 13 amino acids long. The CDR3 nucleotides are TGTGCCAGCTCACCACCGAACGCCTATGGCTACACCTTC. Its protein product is CASSPPNAYGYTF.

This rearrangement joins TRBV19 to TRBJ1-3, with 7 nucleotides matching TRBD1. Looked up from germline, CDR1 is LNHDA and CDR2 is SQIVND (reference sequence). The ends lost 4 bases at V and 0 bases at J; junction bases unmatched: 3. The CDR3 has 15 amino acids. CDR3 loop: CASSKDRSSGNTIYF. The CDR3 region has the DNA TGTGCCAGTAGTAAGGACAGGAGCTCTGGAAACACCATATATTTT.

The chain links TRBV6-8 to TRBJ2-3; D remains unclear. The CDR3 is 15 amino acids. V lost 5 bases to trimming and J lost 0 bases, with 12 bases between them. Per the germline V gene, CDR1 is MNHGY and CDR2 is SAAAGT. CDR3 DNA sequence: TGTGCCAGCAGTCACCCACCCCGCAGCACAGATACGCAGTATTTT. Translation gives CASSHPPRSTDTQYF.

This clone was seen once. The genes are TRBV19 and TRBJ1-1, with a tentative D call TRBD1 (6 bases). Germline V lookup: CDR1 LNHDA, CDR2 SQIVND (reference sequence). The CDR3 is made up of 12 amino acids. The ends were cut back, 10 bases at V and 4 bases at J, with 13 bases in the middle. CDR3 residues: CATKGGFTEAFF. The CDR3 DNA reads TGTGCCACGAAGGGGGGGTTCACTGAAGCTTTCTTT.

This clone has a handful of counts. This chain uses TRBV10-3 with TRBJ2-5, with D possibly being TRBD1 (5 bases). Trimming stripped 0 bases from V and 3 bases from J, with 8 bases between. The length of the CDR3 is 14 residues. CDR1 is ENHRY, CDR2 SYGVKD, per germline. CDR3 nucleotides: TGTGCCATCAGTGAGTCAGGACAAGAAGAGACCCAGTACTTC. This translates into CAISESGQEETQYF.

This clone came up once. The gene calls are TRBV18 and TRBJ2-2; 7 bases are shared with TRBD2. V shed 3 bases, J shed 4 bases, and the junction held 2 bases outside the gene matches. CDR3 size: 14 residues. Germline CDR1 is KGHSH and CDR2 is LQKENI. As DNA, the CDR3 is TGTGCCAGCTCACCCCCTAGCGGCACCGGGGAGCTGTTTTTT. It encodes CASSPPSGTGELFF. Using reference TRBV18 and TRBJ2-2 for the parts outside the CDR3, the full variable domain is NAGVMQNPRHLVRRRGQEARLRCSPMKGHSHVYWYRQLPEEGLKFMVYLQKENIIDESGMPKERFSAEFPKEGPSILRIQQVVRGDSAAYFCASSPPSGTGELFFGEGSRLTVL.

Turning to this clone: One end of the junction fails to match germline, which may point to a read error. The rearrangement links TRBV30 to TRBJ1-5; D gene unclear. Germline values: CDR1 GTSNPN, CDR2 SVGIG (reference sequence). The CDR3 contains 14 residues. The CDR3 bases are TGTGCCTGGAAAAGCGGACGGAACAATCAACCCCAGCATTTT. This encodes CAWKSGRNNQPQHF.

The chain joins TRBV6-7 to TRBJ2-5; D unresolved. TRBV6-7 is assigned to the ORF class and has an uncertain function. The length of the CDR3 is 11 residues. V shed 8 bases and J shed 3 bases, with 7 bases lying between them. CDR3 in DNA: TGTGCCAGCGGTCAGAAAGAGACCCAGTACTTC. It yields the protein CASGQKETQYF.

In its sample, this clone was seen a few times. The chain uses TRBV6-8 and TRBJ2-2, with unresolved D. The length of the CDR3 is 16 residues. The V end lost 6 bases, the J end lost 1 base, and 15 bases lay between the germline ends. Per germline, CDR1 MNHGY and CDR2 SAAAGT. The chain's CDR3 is CASRPAPNENTGELFF. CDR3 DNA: TGTGCCAGCAGACCAGCCCCGAACGAGAACACCGGGGAGCTGTTTTTT.

The CDR3 DNA follows: TGCAGCGTTGAAGGACAGCATAATGAAAAACTGTTTTTT. It codes for CSVEGQHNEKLFF. The chain has TRBV29-1 and TRBJ1-4; tentatively, D is TRBD1 (5 bases). V dropped 1 base and J dropped 4 bases, with 7 bases sitting between them. There are 13 residues in the CDR3. Germline CDR1 SQVTM, CDR2 ANQGSEA.

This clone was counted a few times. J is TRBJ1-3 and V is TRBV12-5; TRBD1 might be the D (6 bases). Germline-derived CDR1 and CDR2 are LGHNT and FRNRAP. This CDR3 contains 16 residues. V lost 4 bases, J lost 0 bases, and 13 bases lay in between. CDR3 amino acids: CASGSGTSSSGNTIYF. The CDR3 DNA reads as TGTGCTAGTGGTTCCGGGACATCTAGCTCTGGAAACACCATATATTTT.

In DNA, the CDR3 is TGTGCCTGGCGGTTTGGAGGGACGACTTGGCGCGAGCAGTACTTC. It is translated as CAWRFGGTTWREQYF. This chain uses TRBV30 with TRBJ2-7; D possibly corresponds to TRBD2 (6 bases). Looked up from germline, CDR1 is GTSNPN and CDR2 is SVGIG (reference sequence). The CDR3 is made up of 15 amino acids. V shed 5 bases and J shed 6 bases, with 23 bases lying between them.

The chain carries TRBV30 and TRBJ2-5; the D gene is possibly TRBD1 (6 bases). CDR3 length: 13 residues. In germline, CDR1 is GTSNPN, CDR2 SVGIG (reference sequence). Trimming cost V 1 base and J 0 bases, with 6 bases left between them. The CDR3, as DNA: TGTGCCTGGAGTGCAGGGGACCAAGAGACCCAGTACTTC. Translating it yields CAWSAGDQETQYF.

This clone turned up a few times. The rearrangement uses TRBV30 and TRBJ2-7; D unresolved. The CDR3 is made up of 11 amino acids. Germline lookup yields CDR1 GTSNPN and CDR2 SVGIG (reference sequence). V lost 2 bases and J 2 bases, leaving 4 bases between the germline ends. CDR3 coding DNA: TGTGCCTGGAGTAAGACCTACGAGCAGTACTTC. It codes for CAWSKTYEQYF.

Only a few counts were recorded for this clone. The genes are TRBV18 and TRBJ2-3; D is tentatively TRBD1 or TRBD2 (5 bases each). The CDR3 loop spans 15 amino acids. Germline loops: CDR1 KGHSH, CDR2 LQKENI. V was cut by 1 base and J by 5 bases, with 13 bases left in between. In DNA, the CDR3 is TGTGCCAGCTCACCACGAGAGGGGTTGGGAGATACGCAGTATTTT. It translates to CASSPREGLGDTQYF.

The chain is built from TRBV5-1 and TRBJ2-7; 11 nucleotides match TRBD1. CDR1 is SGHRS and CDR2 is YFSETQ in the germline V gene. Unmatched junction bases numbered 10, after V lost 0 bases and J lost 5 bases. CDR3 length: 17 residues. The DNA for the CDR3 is TGCGCCAGCAGCTTGGTAAAAGGGGACAGGGGGACCAACGAGCAGTACTTC. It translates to CASSLVKGDRGTNEQYF.

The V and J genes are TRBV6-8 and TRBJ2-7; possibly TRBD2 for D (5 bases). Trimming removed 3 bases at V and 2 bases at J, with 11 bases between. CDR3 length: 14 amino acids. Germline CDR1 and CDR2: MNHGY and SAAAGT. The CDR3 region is CASSYLGLTYEQYF. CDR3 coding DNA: TGTGCCAGCAGTTATCTCGGACTGACCTACGAGCAGTACTTC.

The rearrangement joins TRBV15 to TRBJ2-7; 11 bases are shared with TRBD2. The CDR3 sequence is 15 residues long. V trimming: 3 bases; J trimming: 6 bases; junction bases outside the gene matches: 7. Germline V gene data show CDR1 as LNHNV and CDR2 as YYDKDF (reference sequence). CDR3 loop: CATSSELAGDSEQYF. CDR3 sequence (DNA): TGTGCCACCAGCAGCGAACTAGCGGGAGATTCCGAGCAGTACTTC.

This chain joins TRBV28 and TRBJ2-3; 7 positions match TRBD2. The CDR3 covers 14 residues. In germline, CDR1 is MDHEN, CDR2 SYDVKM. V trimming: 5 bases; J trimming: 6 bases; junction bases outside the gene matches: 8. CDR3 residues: CASSPPSSGDTQYF. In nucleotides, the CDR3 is TGTGCCAGCAGTCCCCCCTCTAGCGGTGATACGCAGTATTTT.